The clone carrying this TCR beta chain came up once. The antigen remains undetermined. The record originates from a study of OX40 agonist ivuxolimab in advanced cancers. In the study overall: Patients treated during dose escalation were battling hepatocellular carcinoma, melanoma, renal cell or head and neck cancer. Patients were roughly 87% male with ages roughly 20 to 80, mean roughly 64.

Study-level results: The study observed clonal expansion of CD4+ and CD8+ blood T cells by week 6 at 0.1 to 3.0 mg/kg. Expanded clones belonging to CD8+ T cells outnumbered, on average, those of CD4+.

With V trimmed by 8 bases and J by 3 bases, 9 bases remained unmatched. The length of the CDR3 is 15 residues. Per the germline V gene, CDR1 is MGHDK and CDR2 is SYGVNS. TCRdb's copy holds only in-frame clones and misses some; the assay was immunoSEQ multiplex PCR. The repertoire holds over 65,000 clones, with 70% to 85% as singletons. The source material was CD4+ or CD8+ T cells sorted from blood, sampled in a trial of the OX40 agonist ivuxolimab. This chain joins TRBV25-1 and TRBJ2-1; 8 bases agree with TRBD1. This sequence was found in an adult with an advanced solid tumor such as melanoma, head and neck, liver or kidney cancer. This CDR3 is CASRSQGANYNEQFF. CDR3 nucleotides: TGTGCCAGCCGGTCCCAGGGGGCAAACTACAATGAGCAGTTCTTC.